This T cell receptor beta chain was observed in a study of blood T cells in healthy people across ages. The V gene's germline CDR1 is SGHVS and CDR2 FQNEAQ. The CDR3 is 13 amino acids. J lost 7 bases, V lost 6 bases, and 8 bases had no gene match. The sample holds a few counts of this clonotype. Primed by a sample-barcoded 5' primer and a J-beta primer mix, a second PCR proceeded for about 6 to 12 cycles. TCRdb used MiXCR to reprocess the 5' RACE reads, holding one entry per CDR3 protein. The top ten clones hold approximately 17% of a sample with around 620,000 distinct CDR3 sequences, 27% of them seen once.

The chain is built from TRBV7-8 and TRBJ1-2; 7 nucleotides agree with TRBD1. This receptor was taken from a woman in her seventies in good health. Sequenced: blood. The CDR3 coding sequence is TGTGCCAGCAGAGGGGGCGCTGGGAGTGGCTACACCTTC. Its translation: CASRGGAGSGYTF.